This TCR beta chain was sequenced during a study of T-cell memory formation after mild COVID-19. Study-wide results and limits: From day 15 to 85, contracting clones were balanced between CD4 and CD8, whereas later expanders leaned toward CD4+. Some clones that responded turned up in pre-infection memory, which suggests that cross-reactive memory joined in.

This clonotype occurred a few times. Its target is unknown. In TCRdb, the 5' RACE reads were re-called with MiXCR into one record per CDR3 protein. Of roughly 380,000 distinct CDR3 sequences in the sample, approximately 27% are singletons; the top ten hold approximately 13%. Germline CDR1 reads SQVTM; CDR2 reads ANQGSEA. This CDR3 spans 13 amino acids. Trimming stripped 7 bases from V and 0 bases from J, with 12 bases between. The chain has TRBV29-1 and TRBJ1-1; no reliable D call. The receptor was isolated from an adult woman who had mild COVID-19 (a few samples of this study predate the infection). Cell type and time point are not known. The source material was PBMCs or a T cell subset sorted from them (not recorded which). For the CDR3, the DNA is TGCAGCGCATCGACATATATGAACACTGAAGCTTTCTTT. This codes for CSASTYMNTEAFF.